Listed below are T cell receptor beta chains from one sample, sequenced in a study of shared T cell receptors in the human thymus. The assay was immunoSEQ multiplex PCR, and TCRdb's table has in-frame clones only and misses some. This table has about 380,000 clones, 85% to 95% appearing once. Sequenced input: thymocytes. The receptors come from a human donor. The CDR3 runs from the conserved cysteine through the conserved F or W.

TRBV7-9	15	TRBJ2-1	CASRERPPSGNEQFF
TRBV9	16	TRBJ2-3	CASSSPPPDSTDTQYF
TRBV27	14	TRBJ1-4	CASRPAGRAEKLFF
TRBV7-9	14	TRBJ1-3	CASSHNLSRNTIYF
TRBV4-3	13	TRBJ2-7	CASSQDWTPEQYF
TRBV5-5	14	TRBJ1-5	CASSPVKGNQPQHF
TRBV27	15	TRBJ1-6	CASSLARQVTGPLHF
TRBV12-5	15	TRBJ2-7	CASGLAVLGTVGGYF
TRBV30	10	TRBJ2-1	CAWSEGGKFF
TRBV28	21	TRBJ2-1	CASSSREPDRTDRSSYNEQFF
TRBV19	16	TRBJ1-2	CASTRFRGVPSYGYTF
TRBV19	14	TRBJ1-2	CASSIGGLNYGYTF
TRBV14	20	TRBJ2-7	CASSQDDVGLAGGPDYEQYF
TRBV6-6	13	TRBJ1-2	CASRDPTVVGYTF
TRBV11-2	16	TRBJ1-2	CASSSLLGDRDYGYTF
TRBV5-1	15	TRBJ2-7	CASSLDGGRSYEQYF
TRBV7-2	14	TRBJ2-5	CASSPRGSGGTQYF
TRBV4-3	15	TRBJ2-7	CASSPGLAGSYEQYF
TRBV27	13	TRBJ2-7	CASSPGVSYEQYF
TRBV19	14	TRBJ1-1	CASSKRQRNTEAFF
TRBV10-1	12	TRBJ2-7	CASSGPGYEQYF
TRBV28	14	TRBJ2-2	CASTETGQTGELFF
TRBV30	16	TRBJ1-1	CAWTAAVTGGETEAFF
TRBV2	13	TRBJ2-7	CASRALAPGEQYF
TRBV7-3	16	TRBJ2-3	CASSPRGGLTTDTQYF
TRBV27	17	TRBJ2-3	CASSSNPGLPRTDTQYF
TRBV27	16	TRBJ2-7	CASRKGTGAQTYEQYF
TRBV4-1	15	TRBJ1-2	CASSPRDRDFYGYTF
TRBV7-2	16	TRBJ1-2	CASSSRGGNVTYGYTF
TRBV19	15	TRBJ1-5	CASSYDEDSNQPQHF